These T cell receptor beta chains were read from a single sample in a study of cytomegalovirus exposure and HLA in healthy donors. Using immunoSEQ multiplex PCR, the repertoire was profiled, and TCRdb retains in-frame clones only, with some absent. The table records 90,000 to 130,000 clones, roughly 69% of them present only once. Sequenced: PBMCs. The receptors here all came from a woman in her 30s in good health and CMV-seronegative. The CDR3 runs from the conserved cysteine through the conserved F or W. D genes are given only for firm matches. Clone size is given for some rows only: seen once, a few or many times, or a class if the clone is expanded.

j_call,v_call,d_call,clone_size,cdr3_aa,cdr3_nt
TRBJ2-1,TRBV5-8,TRBD1,NA,CASSSTGDSVGQFF,TGTGCCAGCAGCTCAACAGGGGATAGCGTTGGGCAGTTCTTC
TRBJ2-5,TRBV7-9,NA,once,CASSRDLAGETQYF,TGTGCCAGCAGTCGGGACTTGGCGGGGGAGACCCAGTACTTC
TRBJ1-2,TRBV30,NA,NA,CAWTNLPLDGYTF,TGTGCCTGGACCAATCTACCGCTTGATGGCTACACCTTC
TRBJ2-7,TRBV5-1,TRBD2,NA,CASSILAHSYEQYF,TGCGCCAGCAGCATACTAGCGCACTCCTACGAGCAGTACTTC
TRBJ1-2,TRBV5-5,TRBD1,few,CASSLEGQLYGYTF,TGTGCCAGCAGCTTGGAGGGACAGCTCTATGGCTACACCTTC
TRBJ2-1,TRBV28,TRBD2,NA,CASRRLAGVGEQFF,TGTGCCAGCAGAAGACTAGCGGGAGTGGGGGAGCAGTTCTTC
TRBJ1-2,TRBV28,TRBD1,NA,CASRRPGQGKNYGYTF,TGTGCCAGCAGACGCCCGGGACAGGGGAAAAACTATGGCTACACCTTC
TRBJ1-1,TRBV5-1,NA,NA,CASSLGPGNTEAFF,TGCGCCAGCAGCTTAGGCCCGGGGAACACTGAAGCTTTCTTT
TRBJ2-7,TRBV5-4,TRBD2,few,CASSFSITSGSSYEQYF,TGTGCCAGCAGCTTCTCCATAACTAGCGGGAGTTCTTACGAGCAGTACTTC
TRBJ2-1,TRBV28,TRBD2,NA,CASSSLAGEGVGNEQFF,TGTGCCAGCAGTTCCTTAGCGGGAGAGGGTGTGGGCAATGAGCAGTTCTTC
TRBJ2-2,TRBV28,NA,NA,CASSHLLAAVELFF,TGTGCCAGCAGTCACCTTTTAGCGGCGGTTGAGCTGTTTTTT
TRBJ1-2,TRBV4-1,NA,once,CASSQDGENYGYTF,TGCGCCAGCAGCCAAGACGGAGAAAACTATGGCTACACCTTC
TRBJ2-7,TRBV10-1,TRBD2,once,CASSETSGDEQYF,TGCGCCAGCAGTGAGACTAGCGGCGACGAGCAGTACTTC
TRBJ1-1,TRBV4-1,TRBD1,once,CASSLTRWDRGLTTEAFF,TGCGCCAGCAGCCTTACCAGGTGGGACAGGGGGCTCACCACTGAAGCTTTCTTT
TRBJ2-3,TRBV6-5,NA,NA,CASSFSGGPFTDTQYF,TGTGCCAGCAGTTTCTCCGGGGGTCCGTTCACAGATACGCAGTATTTT
TRBJ2-1,TRBV14,NA,NA,CASSQDPPYNEQFF,TGTGCCAGCAGCCAAGATCCTCCGTACAATGAGCAGTTCTTC
TRBJ1-4,TRBV30,TRBD1,NA,CAWSADRGWEKLFF,TGTGCCTGGAGTGCGGACAGGGGTTGGGAAAAACTGTTTTTT
TRBJ2-4,TRBV4-1,NA,few,CASSQDREIQYF,TGCGCCAGCAGCCAAGATCGGGAGATTCAGTACTTC
TRBJ1-2,TRBV5-1,NA,NA,CASSHPDRGYGYTF,TGCGCCAGCAGCCATCCGGACAGAGGCTATGGCTACACCTTC
TRBJ1-1,TRBV18,NA,NA,CASSPRQKGVTEAFF,TGTGCCAGCTCACCACGGCAAAAGGGGGTTACTGAAGCTTTCTTT
TRBJ2-2,TRBV7-2,NA,few,CASSSAPGNTGELFF,TGTGCCAGCAGCTCGGCGCCAGGGAACACCGGGGAGCTGTTTTTT
TRBJ1-3,TRBV7-2,TRBD1,few,CASSAGGSGNTIYF,TGTGCCAGCAGCGCAGGGGGTTCTGGAAACACCATATATTTT
TRBJ1-1,TRBV11-2,NA,few,CASSLARGSGITEAFF,TGTGCCAGCAGCTTAGCGCGGGGTTCGGGGATCACTGAAGCTTTCTTT
TRBJ1-4,TRBV19,NA,NA,CASSIDSATNEKLFF,TGTGCCAGTAGTATTGACAGTGCAACTAATGAAAAACTGTTTTTT
TRBJ1-1,TRBV25-1,TRBD1,few,CASSPGQGVGVTEAFF,TGTGCCAGCAGTCCAGGGCAGGGGGTAGGCGTAACTGAAGCTTTCTTT
TRBJ1-2,TRBV4-1,NA,NA,CASNTGRNLYGYTF,TGCGCCAGCAACACAGGACGGAACCTCTATGGCTACACCTTC
TRBJ2-1,TRBV7-2,TRBD1,NA,CASSLGLDRARYNEQFF,TGTGCCAGCAGCTTAGGACTTGACAGGGCGCGTTACAATGAGCAGTTCTTC
TRBJ2-1,TRBV18,NA,NA,CASSLSSYNEQFF,TGTGCCAGCTCACTGAGCTCCTACAATGAGCAGTTCTTC
TRBJ1-1,TRBV5-1,TRBD1,NA,CASSLGQGMNTEAFF,TGCGCCAGCAGCTTGGGACAGGGTATGAACACTGAAGCTTTCTTT
TRBJ2-7,TRBV5-4,NA,few,CASSPRQFGLDEQYF,TGTGCCAGCAGTCCCAGACAGTTTGGTTTGGACGAGCAGTACTTC
TRBJ1-5,TRBV6-5,NA,few,CASSEGAVQPQHF,TGTGCCAGCAGTGAAGGGGCAGTTCAGCCCCAGCATTTT
TRBJ1-1,TRBV5-1,TRBD1,NA,CASSLGAGGGLGTEAFF,TGCGCCAGCAGCTTGGGGGCAGGGGGCGGGTTAGGCACTGAAGCTTTCTTT
TRBJ1-1,TRBV6-1,TRBD1,once,CASRGQGYTEAFF,TGTGCCAGCAGAGGACAGGGGTATACTGAAGCTTTCTTT
TRBJ1-4,TRBV7-8,TRBD1,few,CASSWDRGEKLFF,TGTGCCAGCAGCTGGGACAGGGGTGAAAAACTGTTTTTT
TRBJ1-2,TRBV5-1,TRBD1,few,CASSLLTGDYGYTF,TGCGCCAGCAGCTTGCTGACAGGGGACTATGGCTACACCTTC
TRBJ2-7,TRBV9,TRBD1,NA,CASSVEQGYEQYF,TGTGCCAGCAGCGTTGAACAGGGGTACGAGCAGTACTTC
TRBJ2-7,TRBV25-1,NA,once,CASSKGRHEQYF,TGTGCCAGCAGCAAGGGGCGGCACGAGCAGTACTTC
TRBJ1-1,TRBV28,NA,NA,CASSFRDPNTEAFF,TGTGCCAGCAGTTTTCGGGATCCGAACACTGAAGCTTTCTTT
TRBJ2-1,TRBV28,TRBD2,NA,CASIRAGGYNEQFF,TGTGCCAGCATCCGAGCGGGAGGGTACAATGAGCAGTTCTTC
TRBJ1-6,TRBV4-1,TRBD1,NA,CASSQTDRERSPLHF,TGCGCCAGCAGCCAGACGGACAGGGAGCGTTCACCCCTCCACTTT
TRBJ2-1,TRBV27,TRBD2,few,CASSLSSGVVTNEQFF,TGTGCCAGCAGTTTGTCTAGCGGGGTTGTGACCAATGAGCAGTTCTTC
TRBJ2-1,TRBV19,TRBD2,NA,CASSTPTRTSGRADEQFF,TGTGCCAGTAGTACCCCCACGCGGACTAGCGGGAGGGCGGATGAGCAGTTCTTC
TRBJ1-1,TRBV11-3,NA,few,CASSLYTGYEAFF,TGTGCCAGCAGCTTGTACACAGGGTACGAAGCTTTCTTT
TRBJ1-5,TRBV19,TRBD1,NA,CASSIEYRGGQPQHF,TGTGCCAGTAGTATAGAATACAGGGGCGGTCAGCCCCAGCATTTT
TRBJ1-2,TRBV2,NA,once,CASTLANYGYTF,TGTGCCAGCACCCTAGCTAACTATGGCTACACCTTC
TRBJ1-2,TRBV14,NA,NA,CASSPTTMGGLHGYTF,TGTGCCAGCAGCCCGACTACAATGGGGGGGCTCCATGGCTACACCTTC
TRBJ2-3,TRBV5-1,TRBD2,few,CASSWTSGRAQHTQYF,TGCGCCAGCAGCTGGACTAGCGGGAGGGCCCAACATACGCAGTATTTT